This paragraph covers one T cell receptor (beta chain) sequence. Its antigen remains unidentified. The sample originates from a study of CD8 T cells in ankylosing spondylitis. Study results and limitations: A motif in TCR beta, a set of roughly 8 highly homologous variants, appeared characteristic of ankylosing spondylitis blood.

CDR1 is KGHSH and CDR2 is LQKENI in the germline V gene. The ends lost 3 bases at V and 6 bases at J; junction bases unmatched: 12. This CDR3 region has 17 residues. TCRdb itself ran the 5' RACE reads through MiXCR, one entry per CDR3 protein. The sample contains fewer than 500,000 distinct CDR3 sequences, 20% to 25% of which appear only once. The chain couples TRBV18 to TRBJ2-1; 9 bases agree with TRBD1. The material sequenced was blood, either unsorted or a sorted T cell fraction (not recorded which). The receptor was derived from a male donor with ankylosing spondylitis. The CDR3 region has the DNA TGTGCCAGCTCACCGTCCCGGGACAGGGTTCTAGGCAATGAGCAGTTCTTC. This gives the protein CASSPSRDRVLGNEQFF.